Shown below are 24 T cell receptor beta chains from a single sample sequenced in a study of CD8 T cells in ankylosing spondylitis. MiXCR was run by TCRdb on the 5' RACE reads, yielding one entry per CDR3 protein. The table shows 250,000 or so distinct CDR3 sequences, with about 24% occurring only once. The sample was blood, either unsorted or a sorted T cell fraction (not recorded which). The receptor source for this set is a male donor with ankylosing spondylitis or in good health (not recorded which).

This clonotype was seen a handful of times. V usage is TRBV20-1 and J usage is TRBJ2-5, with no clear D. Germline V gives CDR1 DFQATT, CDR2 SNEGSKA (reference sequence). V shed 7 bases and J shed 1 base, with 10 bases lying between them. CDR3 length equals 12 residues. Written as DNA, the CDR3 is TGCAGTGGCAAACTACTCCAAGAGACCCAGTACTTC. This gives the protein CSGKLLQETQYF.

This clonotype has ten or more counts. V gene TRBV29-1 combines with J gene TRBJ1-1; possible D gene TRBD1, 6 bases. Germline V gives CDR1 SQVTM, CDR2 ANQGSEA. The CDR3 sequence is 11 residues long. Trimming removed 4 bases from V and 6 bases from J, with 9 bases in between. CDR3 sequence: CSVAQGAEAFF. The CDR3 nucleotides are TGCAGCGTTGCACAGGGCGCTGAAGCTTTCTTT.

J is TRBJ2-1 and V is TRBV30, with 10 bases lining up with TRBD2. The V gene end was trimmed by 4 bases and the J gene end by 0 bases; junction bases not matched to a gene: 6. The CDR3 sequence is 16 residues long. Germline-derived CDR1 and CDR2 are GTSNPN and SVGIG (reference sequence). CDR3 sequence (DNA): TGTGCCTGGACCGTCCTAGCGGGGGCCTCCTACAATGAGCAGTTCTTC. This gives the protein CAWTVLAGASYNEQFF.

This clonotype was detected many times. The CDR3 DNA follows: TGTGCCAGCAGTGTTACCGGGACACCGAACACTGAAGCTTTCTTT. This gives the protein CASSVTGTPNTEAFF. V gene TRBV2 combines with J gene TRBJ1-1; perhaps TRBD1 as D (6 bases). This CDR3 comprises 15 residues. The germline V and J ends were trimmed by 4 bases and 1 base, with 13 bases remaining between them. The germline V gene has CDR1 SNHLY and CDR2 FYNNEI.

This chain links TRBV20-1 with TRBJ2-6; a weak D match, TRBD2 (6 bases). The CDR3 consists of 15 residues. Looked up from germline, CDR1 is DFQATT and CDR2 is SNEGSKA (reference sequence). V was trimmed by 1 base and J by 1 base, leaving 8 bases between them. The CDR3 DNA sequence: TGCAGTGCTAGAGTTGGGGGGTCTGGGGCCAACGTCCTGACTTTC. Its translation is CSARVGGSGANVLTF.

The rearrangement links TRBV10-1 to TRBJ2-7, with 8 bases fitting TRBD1. The CDR3 runs 14 residues. Germline CDR1 reads WNHNN; CDR2 reads SYGVQD (reference sequence). V gave up 0 bases and J gave up 2 bases; unmatched junction bases: 0. The CDR3, as DNA: TGCGCCAGCAGTGAGTCGACAGGGGCCTACGAGCAGTACTTC. Protein product: CASSESTGAYEQYF.

This chain connects TRBV7-3 to TRBJ2-5; a weak D match, TRBD1 (7 bases). Trimming removed 5 bases from V and 5 bases from J, with 15 bases in between. Per germline, CDR1 SGHTA and CDR2 FQGTGA. This CDR3 comprises 14 residues. CDR3 in amino acids: CASSTGQRAETQYF. CDR3 DNA: TGTGCCAGCAGCACGGGACAGCGGGCGGAGACCCAGTACTTC.

This chain connects TRBV10-2 to TRBJ2-5, with D perhaps given as TRBD1 or TRBD2 (6 bases each). From germline, CDR1 is WSHSY and CDR2 SAAADI. The CDR3 sequence is 14 residues long. Trimming took off 2 bases at V and 5 bases at J, with 12 bases between the two ends. DNA of the CDR3: TGCGCCAGCAGTGAGATTGGGGGGCTGGAGACCCAGTACTTC. It codes for CASSEIGGLETQYF.

This clonotype occurred many times. The V gene is TRBV5-1, the J gene TRBJ2-3; D may be TRBD1 or TRBD2 (5 bases each). V shed 0 bases and J shed 2 bases, with 10 bases lying between them. The CDR3 runs 15 residues. Germline lookup yields CDR1 SGHRS and CDR2 YFSETQ. The CDR3 sequence is CASSLGSGTTDTQYF. The CDR3 region has the DNA TGCGCCAGCAGCTTGGGTTCGGGGACCACAGATACGCAGTATTTT.

This clonotype has ten or more counts. The chain links TRBV7-9 to TRBJ2-3; no reliable D call. The germline V gene has CDR1 SEHNR and CDR2 FQNEAQ (reference sequence). CDR3 length: 13 residues. Trimming removed 0 bases from V and 5 bases from J, with 6 bases in between. The CDR3 DNA follows: TGTGCCAGCAGCTTAGCGCCAGGAGATACGCAGTATTTT. Translated: CASSLAPGDTQYF.

The gene calls are TRBV20-1 and TRBJ1-3; D remains ambiguous. The length of the CDR3 is 13 residues. In germline, CDR1 is DFQATT, CDR2 SNEGSKA (reference sequence). Trimming took off 6 bases at V and 7 bases at J, with 16 bases between the two ends. The CDR3 DNA follows: TGCAGTGCAAGGGAGGACCAGGTGAACACCATATATTTT. It specifies CSAREDQVNTIYF.

The table lists this clonotype with many counts. The chain is built from TRBV20-1 and TRBJ2-3; unclear D gene. This CDR3 is built from 14 residues. CDR1 is DFQATT and CDR2 is SNEGSKA in the germline V gene (reference sequence). Trimming shortened V by 3 bases and J by 0 bases, and 10 bases separated the two germline ends. The CDR3 bases are TGCAGTGCTAGTCTTGGTTCGAGCACAGATACGCAGTATTTT. This translates into CSASLGSSTDTQYF.

The J gene is TRBJ2-3, the V gene TRBV20-1; TRBD2 matches 11 bases. The CDR3 length is 15 residues. J was trimmed by 4 bases and V by 0 bases; bases with no gene match: 3. Germline-derived CDR1 and CDR2 are DFQATT and SNEGSKA (reference sequence). The CDR3 DNA reads TGCAGTGCTAGAGAGGCTAGCGGGGGGCCAGATACGCAGTATTTT. It is translated as CSAREASGGPDTQYF.

The genes are TRBV20-1 and TRBJ1-3; D ambiguous. Germline CDR1 DFQATT, CDR2 SNEGSKA (reference sequence). This CDR3 has 12 amino acids. Trimming removed 5 bases from V and 4 bases from J, with 9 bases in between. The CDR3 nucleotides read TGCAGTGCTGGACTGGGAGGAAACACCATATATTTT. Translated: CSAGLGGNTIYF.

This clonotype was counted ten times or more. This chain joins TRBV18 and TRBJ2-1; maybe TRBD1 (6 bases). V dropped 6 bases and J dropped 6 bases, with 9 bases sitting between them. CDR1 is KGHSH, CDR2 LQKENI, per germline. CDR3 length equals 12 residues. For the CDR3, the DNA is TGTGCCAGCTCCACGGACAGCAATGAGCAGTTCTTC. This sequence encodes CASSTDSNEQFF. Variable domain in full (rest from reference TRBV18 and TRBJ2-1): NAGVMQNPRHLVRRRGQEARLRCSPMKGHSHVYWYRQLPEEGLKFMVYLQKENIIDESGMPKERFSAEFPKEGPSILRIQQVVRGDSAAYFCASSTDSNEQFFGPGTRLTVL.

The chain joins TRBV6-1 to TRBJ2-2; D remains unclear. Germline CDR1 and CDR2: MNHNS and SASEGT. Trimming took 6 bases from V and 7 from J, leaving 12 bases between them. The CDR3 has 13 amino acids. The CDR3, as DNA: TGTGCCAGCAGGCCCCTTAGGAACGGGGAGCTGTTTTTT. Translating it yields CASRPLRNGELFF.

The sample holds many counts of this clonotype. This sequence joins TRBV6-5 and TRBJ2-2; 8 bases agree with TRBD1. Germline V gives CDR1 MNHEY, CDR2 SVGAGI. The CDR3 loop spans 17 amino acids. Trimming removed 0 bases from V and 5 bases from J; junction bases left unmatched: 8. CDR3 sequence reads: CASSYSTGQGKTGELFF. The CDR3 nucleotides read TGTGCCAGCAGTTACTCTACCGGACAGGGAAAAACCGGGGAGCTGTTTTTT.

This clonotype was observed many times. The rearrangement uses TRBV6-1 and TRBJ1-5; maybe TRBD1 (5 bases). V lost 5 bases and J 6 bases, leaving 17 bases between the germline ends. CDR1 is MNHNS and CDR2 is SASEGT in the germline V gene. The CDR3 runs 15 residues. Here the CDR3 reads CASSPGPQTVQPQHF. The CDR3 nucleotides are TGTGCCAGCAGTCCGGGACCTCAAACGGTTCAGCCCCAGCATTTT.

In its sample, this clonotype was seen many times. The V call is TRBV12-3 or TRBV12-4, the J call TRBJ1-2; D gene ambiguous. This CDR3 comprises 14 residues. V gave up 3 bases and J gave up 4 bases, with 12 bases separating them. The CDR3 DNA sequence: TGTGCCAGCAGTTTGGCGAACTGGGGCTATGGCTACACCTTC. It codes for CASSLANWGYGYTF.

This clonotype was detected many times. This chain uses TRBV9 with TRBJ2-1; D perhaps matches TRBD1 (6 bases). This CDR3 is 14 amino acids long. Germline V lookup: CDR1 SGDLS, CDR2 YYNGEE. V lost 4 bases to trimming and J lost 8 bases, with 16 bases between them. CDR3 residues: CASSPWTEGHEQFF. The DNA of the CDR3 is TGTGCCAGCAGCCCTTGGACAGAAGGGCATGAGCAGTTCTTC.

This clonotype has at least ten counts. The CDR3 here is CASSYRHPDTQYF. The CDR3 DNA sequence: TGTGCCAGCAGTTACCGACACCCAGATACGCAGTATTTT. This chain connects TRBV6-2 or TRBV6-3 to TRBJ2-3; no clear D gene. V lost 2 bases and J 4 bases, leaving 7 bases between the germline ends. The CDR3 covers 13 residues. Germline V gene lookup returns CDR1 MNHEY and CDR2 SVGEGT.

In its sample, this clonotype was seen many times. V gene TRBV24-1 combines with J gene TRBJ2-5, with a possible D match to TRBD2 (5 bases). Trimming cost V 3 bases and J 3 bases, with 13 bases left between them. Germline CDR1 KGHDR, CDR2 SFDVKD. The CDR3 is 15 residues long. CDR3 residues: CATSDMTPGEETQYF. The CDR3 nucleotides are TGTGCCACCAGTGATATGACCCCCGGGGAAGAGACCCAGTACTTC.

This clonotype was counted a few times. The CDR3 DNA reads TGTGCCACCAGCAGAGATCCCTTAGATACGCAGTATTTT. Translated, it gives CATSRDPLDTQYF. This chain joins TRBV15 and TRBJ2-3; no clear D. Germline V gene lookup returns CDR1 LNHNV and CDR2 YYDKDF (reference sequence). There are 13 residues in the CDR3. V was clipped by 0 bases and J by 5 bases, with 6 bases between them.

The rearrangement joins TRBV5-6 to TRBJ2-3; D is unclear. Trimming pared 2 bases from V and 2 bases from J, leaving 12 bases between. From germline, CDR1 is SGHDT and CDR2 YYEEEE. CDR3 size: 15 residues. CDR3 nucleotides: TGTGCCAGCAGCTTTTTAGGTGGGGACACAGATACGCAGTATTTT. It is translated as CASSFLGGDTDTQYF.